Listed below are T cell receptor beta chains from one sample, sequenced in a study of blood T cell repertoires in COVID-19. Generated by immunoSEQ multiplex PCR, the TCRdb table keeps only in-frame clones and is missing some. The table lists 200,000 to 300,000 clones, around 89% of them singletons. Sample: PBMCs or T cells enriched from blood (not recorded which). Every receptor here comes from a man aged 35-49 years who had recovered from COVID-19. Each CDR3 is given with its conserved first and last residue. Each record gives: J gene, clone size, V gene, D gene, CDR3 DNA, CDR3 protein. The D gene is left open where the match is weak. Clone size, where shown, is once, few, many, or a class for clones that have expanded.

>TRBJ1-2|.|TRBV6-5|TRBD1
TGTGCCAGCGGGGGACAGGGGATTTATGGCTACACCTTC
CASGGQGIYGYTF
>TRBJ2-1|.|TRBV5-1|.
TGCGCCAGCAGCTTGAGGAAGGGGGGGTCCTACAATGAGCAGTTCTTC
CASSLRKGGSYNEQFF
>TRBJ2-3|.|TRBV5-4|TRBD1
TGTGCCAGCAGCCCCCGGGACAGGGTTACAGATACGCAGTATTTT
CASSPRDRVTDTQYF
>TRBJ1-6|.|TRBV2|TRBD1
TGTGCCAGCAGTGAGAGACAGGGCAATTCACCCCTCCACTTT
CASSERQGNSPLHF
>TRBJ2-7|.|TRBV5-4|TRBD1
TGTGCCAGCAGCTTGGAGGGGACAGCCTGGCGCGAGCAGTACTTC
CASSLEGTAWREQYF
>TRBJ1-2|.|TRBV2|.
TGTGCCAGCAGTGTCCGGGAGGACACCTTC
CASSVREDTF
>TRBJ2-3|.|TRBV6-6|.
TGTGCCAGCAGTCCACCTTGGGGCGGGGCCCGTAGGAATACGCAGTATTTT
CASSPPWGGARRNTQYF
>TRBJ1-6|.|TRBV6-5|TRBD1
TGTGCCAGCAGCCAACAGGGGCAGTGGTCACCCCTCCACTTT
CASSQQGQWSPLHF
>TRBJ2-7|.|TRBV28|TRBD1
TGTGCCAGCAGTCCCCGGACAGGGGGCGCTTTTTACGAGCAGTACTTC
CASSPRTGGAFYEQYF
>TRBJ1-2|.|TRBV7-6|.
TGTGCCAGCAGCTTCGTCCTACACAGTTCCGTGGGCTACACCTTC
CASSFVLHSSVGYTF
>TRBJ1-5|once|TRBV19|.
TGTGCCAGTAGCGGCAGGAATAGCAATCAGCCCCAGCATTTT
CASSGRNSNQPQHF
>TRBJ2-2|.|TRBV9|.
TGTGCCAGCAGCGAGCAGGCCGGGGAGCTGTTTTTT
CASSEQAGELFF
>TRBJ1-6|.|TRBV19|.
TGTGCCAGTAGTATTCAGGTTAATAATTCACCCCTCCACTTT
CASSIQVNNSPLHF
>TRBJ1-4|.|TRBV27|.
TGTGCCAGCAGGCCCGTTACAGGGTCCGTTAATGAAAAACTGTTTTTT
CASRPVTGSVNEKLFF
>TRBJ2-2|.|TRBV9|TRBD2
TGTGCCAGCAGCGTAGTAAGGACTAGCGGGATGAACACCGGGGAGCTGTTTTTT
CASSVVRTSGMNTGELFF
>TRBJ1-2|.|TRBV14|.
TGTGCCAGCAGCCAAGATCTTTACCCGGGTTCCTATGGCTACACCTTC
CASSQDLYPGSYGYTF
>TRBJ2-5|.|TRBV4-1|TRBD1
TGCGCCAGCAGCCAAGCGGGGACAGGGTGGGAGACCCAGTACTTC
CASSQAGTGWETQYF
>TRBJ2-7|.|TRBV19|.
TGTGCCAGTAGTATGACACCGGTTATGGGCGAGCAGTACTTC
CASSMTPVMGEQYF
>TRBJ2-1|.|TRBV6-1|.
TGTGCCAGCAGTGAAAACAGACGGTACAATGAGCAGTTCTTC
CASSENRRYNEQFF
>TRBJ1-2|.|TRBV10-2|TRBD1
TGCGCCAGCAGTCCTTCGGACAGGGAGAACTATGGCTACACCTTC
CASSPSDRENYGYTF
>TRBJ1-2|.|TRBV27|.
TGTGCCAGCAAACCCATGCAGTACAACTATGGCTACACCTTC
CASKPMQYNYGYTF
>TRBJ2-5|.|TRBV9|TRBD2
TGTGCCAGCAGCGTAGACCCGCCGGGACTAGCGGGAGGCACACAAGAGACCCAGTACTTC
CASSVDPPGLAGGTQETQYF
>TRBJ1-6|.|TRBV19|TRBD1
TGTGCCAGTAAACAGGGGGCGGGTAATTCACCCCTCCACTTT
CASKQGAGNSPLHF